This TCR beta chain was identified in a study of blood T cell repertoires in COVID-19. Turning to the study itself: COVID-19 samples, acute and convalescent, were from the United States, Italy and Spain. T cells, B-cell-depleted T cells, or PBMCs provided the cDNA or gDNA that served as material.

The sample holds one count of this clone. CDR3 length: 14 amino acids. Germline V gene lookup returns CDR1 MGHRA and CDR2 YSYEKL. V lost 0 bases and J lost 4, with 9 bases in between. Authors' methods: Using reference gene primer amplification, nucleated cell counts were estimated. Data came from immunoSEQ multiplex PCR; TCRdb stores just in-frame clones and leaves some out. The V and J calls and clone size come from that table; D and trimming were worked out from the DNA. The sample holds approximately 140,000 clones, roughly 79% seen once. This TCR was recovered from a human donor with acute or convalescent COVID-19. The donor label of this sample is uncertain. Input material: peripheral blood. The genes are TRBV4-1 and TRBJ1-2; TRBD1 might be the D (6 bases). In nucleotides, the CDR3 is TGCGCCAGCAGCCAAGAAGGACAGTTCTATGGCTACACCTTC. It translates to CASSQEGQFYGYTF.